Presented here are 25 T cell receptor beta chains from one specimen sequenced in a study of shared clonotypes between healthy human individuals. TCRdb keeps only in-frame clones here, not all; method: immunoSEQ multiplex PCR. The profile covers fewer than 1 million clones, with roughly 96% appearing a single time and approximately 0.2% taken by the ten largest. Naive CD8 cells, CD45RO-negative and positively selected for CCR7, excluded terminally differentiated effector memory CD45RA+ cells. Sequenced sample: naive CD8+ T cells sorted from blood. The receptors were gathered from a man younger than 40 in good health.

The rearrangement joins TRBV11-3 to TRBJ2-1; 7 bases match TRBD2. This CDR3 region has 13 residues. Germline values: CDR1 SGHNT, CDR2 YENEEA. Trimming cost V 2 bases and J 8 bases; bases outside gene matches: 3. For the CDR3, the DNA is TGTGCCAGCAGCTTACGGGGGGTCGATGAGCAGTTCTTC. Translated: CASSLRGVDEQFF.

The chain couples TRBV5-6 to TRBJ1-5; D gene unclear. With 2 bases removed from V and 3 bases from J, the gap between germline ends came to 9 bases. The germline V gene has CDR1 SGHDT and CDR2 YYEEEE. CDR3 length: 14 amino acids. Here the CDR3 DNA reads TGTGCCAGCAGCTTCCGGGGATCCAATCAGCCCCAGCATTTT. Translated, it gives CASSFRGSNQPQHF.

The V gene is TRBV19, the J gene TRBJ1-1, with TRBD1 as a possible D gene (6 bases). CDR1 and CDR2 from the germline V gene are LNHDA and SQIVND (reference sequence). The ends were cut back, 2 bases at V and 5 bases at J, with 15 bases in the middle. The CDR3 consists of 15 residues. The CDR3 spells CASSILLRGGTEAFF. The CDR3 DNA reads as TGTGCCAGTAGTATACTACTCAGGGGAGGTACTGAAGCTTTCTTT.

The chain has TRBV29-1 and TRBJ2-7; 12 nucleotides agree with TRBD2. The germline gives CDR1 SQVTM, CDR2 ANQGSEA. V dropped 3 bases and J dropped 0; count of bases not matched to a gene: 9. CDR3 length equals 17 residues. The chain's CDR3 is CSVDSGLAGGTSYEQYF. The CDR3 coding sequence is TGCAGCGTTGATAGCGGGCTAGCGGGAGGGACCTCCTACGAGCAGTACTTC.

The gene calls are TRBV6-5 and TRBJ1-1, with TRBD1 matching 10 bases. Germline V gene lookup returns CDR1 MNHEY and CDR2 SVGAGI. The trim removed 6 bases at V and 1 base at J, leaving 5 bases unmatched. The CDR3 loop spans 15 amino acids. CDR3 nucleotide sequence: TGTGCCAGCAGAATACGGGACAGGGGGAACACTGAAGCTTTCTTT. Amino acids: CASRIRDRGNTEAFF.

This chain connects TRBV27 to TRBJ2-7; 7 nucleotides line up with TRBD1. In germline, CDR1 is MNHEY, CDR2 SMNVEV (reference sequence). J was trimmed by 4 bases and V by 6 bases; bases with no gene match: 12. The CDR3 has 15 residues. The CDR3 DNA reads TGTGCCAGCAGACCCTCGACAGGGTCCCTATACGAGCAGTACTTC. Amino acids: CASRPSTGSLYEQYF.

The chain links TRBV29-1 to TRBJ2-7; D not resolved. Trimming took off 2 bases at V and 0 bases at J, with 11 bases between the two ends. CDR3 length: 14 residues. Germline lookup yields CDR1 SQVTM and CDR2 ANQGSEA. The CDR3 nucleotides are TGCAGCGTTGAAAGGCAGGACGACTCCTACGAGCAGTACTTC. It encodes CSVERQDDSYEQYF.

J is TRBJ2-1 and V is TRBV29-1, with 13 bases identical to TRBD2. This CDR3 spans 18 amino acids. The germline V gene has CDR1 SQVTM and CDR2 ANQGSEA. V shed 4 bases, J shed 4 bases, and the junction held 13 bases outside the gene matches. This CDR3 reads CSVVPGLAGNPHYNEQFF. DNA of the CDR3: TGCAGCGTTGTCCCGGGACTAGCGGGAAACCCCCATTACAATGAGCAGTTCTTC.

This CDR3 reads CASSLGIAGASPLTEQFF. The CDR3 region has the DNA TGTGCCAGCAGCTTAGGCATAGCGGGAGCATCCCCCTTAACCGAGCAGTTCTTC. The V call is TRBV7-2, the J call TRBJ2-1, with 9 bases fitting TRBD2. The CDR3 spans 18 residues. The trim removed 1 base at V and 10 bases at J, leaving 17 bases unmatched. Per germline, CDR1 SGHTA and CDR2 FQGNSA.

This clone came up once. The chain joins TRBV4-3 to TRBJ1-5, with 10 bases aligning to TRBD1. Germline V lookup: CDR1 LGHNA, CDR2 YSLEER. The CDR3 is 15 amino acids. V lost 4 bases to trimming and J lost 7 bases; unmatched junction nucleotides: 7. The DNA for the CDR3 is TGCGCCAGCAGCCGGGACAGGGGATTCGGCCAGCCCCAGCATTTT. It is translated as CASSRDRGFGQPQHF.

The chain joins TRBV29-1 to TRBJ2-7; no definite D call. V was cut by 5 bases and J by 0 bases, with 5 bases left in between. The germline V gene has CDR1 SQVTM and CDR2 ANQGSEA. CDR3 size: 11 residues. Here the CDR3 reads CSVTYSYEQYF. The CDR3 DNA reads TGCAGCGTTACCTACTCCTACGAGCAGTACTTC.

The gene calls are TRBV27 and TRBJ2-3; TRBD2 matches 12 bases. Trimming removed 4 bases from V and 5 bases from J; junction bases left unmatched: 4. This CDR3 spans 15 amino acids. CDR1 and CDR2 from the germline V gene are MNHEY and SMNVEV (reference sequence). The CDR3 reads CASSSRTSGKDTQYF. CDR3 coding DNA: TGTGCCAGCAGTTCGCGGACTAGCGGGAAAGATACGCAGTATTTT.

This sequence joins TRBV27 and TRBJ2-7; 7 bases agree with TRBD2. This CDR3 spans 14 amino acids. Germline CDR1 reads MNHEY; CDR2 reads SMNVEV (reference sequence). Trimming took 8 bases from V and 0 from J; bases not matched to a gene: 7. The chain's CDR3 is CASLPGEGSYEQYF. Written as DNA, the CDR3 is TGTGCCAGCCTCCCCGGGGAGGGCTCCTACGAGCAGTACTTC.

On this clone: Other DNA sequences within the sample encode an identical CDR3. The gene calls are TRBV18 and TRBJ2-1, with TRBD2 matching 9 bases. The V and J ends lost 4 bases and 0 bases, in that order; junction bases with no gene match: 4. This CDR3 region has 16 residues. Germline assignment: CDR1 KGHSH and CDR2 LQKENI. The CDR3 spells CASSRRLADSYNEQFF. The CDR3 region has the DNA TGTGCCAGCTCACGGAGACTAGCGGACTCCTACAATGAGCAGTTCTTC.

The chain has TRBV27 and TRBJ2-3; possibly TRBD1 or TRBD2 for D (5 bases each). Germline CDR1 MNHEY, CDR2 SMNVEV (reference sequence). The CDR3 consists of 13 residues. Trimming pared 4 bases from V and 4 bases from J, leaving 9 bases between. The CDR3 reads CASSSLGADTQYF. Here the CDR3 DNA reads TGTGCCAGCAGTTCGTTGGGGGCAGATACGCAGTATTTT.

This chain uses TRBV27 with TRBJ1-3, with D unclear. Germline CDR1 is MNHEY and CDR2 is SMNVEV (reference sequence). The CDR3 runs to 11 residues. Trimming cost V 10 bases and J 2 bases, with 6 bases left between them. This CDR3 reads CATYAGNTIYF. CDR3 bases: TGTGCCACATATGCTGGAAACACCATATATTTT.

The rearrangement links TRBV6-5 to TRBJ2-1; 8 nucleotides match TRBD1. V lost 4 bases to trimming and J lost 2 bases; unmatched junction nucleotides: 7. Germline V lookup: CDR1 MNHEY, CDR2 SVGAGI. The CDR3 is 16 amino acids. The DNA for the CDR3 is TGTGCCAGCAGTTCTGGGGGGACAGGAGCCTACAATGAGCAGTTCTTC. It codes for CASSSGGTGAYNEQFF.

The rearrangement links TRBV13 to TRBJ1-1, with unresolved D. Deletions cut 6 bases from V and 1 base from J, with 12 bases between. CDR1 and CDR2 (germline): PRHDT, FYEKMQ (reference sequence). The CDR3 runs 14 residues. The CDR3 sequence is CASRNPTANTEAFF. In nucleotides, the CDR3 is TGTGCCAGCAGAAACCCGACGGCGAACACTGAAGCTTTCTTT.

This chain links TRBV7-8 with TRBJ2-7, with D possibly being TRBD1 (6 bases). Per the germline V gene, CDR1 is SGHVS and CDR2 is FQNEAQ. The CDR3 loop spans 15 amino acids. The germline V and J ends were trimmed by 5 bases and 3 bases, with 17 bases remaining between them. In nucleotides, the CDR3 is TGTGCCAGCAGCCCACAGCAGGGGCGTTACTACGAGCAGTACTTC. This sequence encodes CASSPQQGRYYEQYF.

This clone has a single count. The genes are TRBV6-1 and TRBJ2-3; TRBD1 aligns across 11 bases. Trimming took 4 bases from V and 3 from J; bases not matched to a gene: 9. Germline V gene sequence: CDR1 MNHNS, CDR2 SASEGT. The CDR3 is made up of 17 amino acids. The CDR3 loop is CASSVLGQGAFTDTQYF. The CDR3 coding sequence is TGTGCCAGCAGTGTCCTCGGACAGGGGGCGTTTACAGATACGCAGTATTTT.

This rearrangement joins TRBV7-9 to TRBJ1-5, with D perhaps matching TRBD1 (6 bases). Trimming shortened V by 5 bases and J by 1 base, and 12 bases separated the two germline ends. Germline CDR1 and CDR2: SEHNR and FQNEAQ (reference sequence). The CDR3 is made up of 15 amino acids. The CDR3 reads CASSGGQTSNQPQHF. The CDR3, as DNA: TGTGCCAGCAGCGGAGGACAGACAAGCAATCAGCCCCAGCATTTT.

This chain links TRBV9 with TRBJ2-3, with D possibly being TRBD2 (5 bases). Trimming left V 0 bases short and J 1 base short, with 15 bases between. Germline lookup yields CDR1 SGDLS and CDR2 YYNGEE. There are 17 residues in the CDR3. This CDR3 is CASSVAIGGYGTDTQYF. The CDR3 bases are TGTGCCAGCAGCGTAGCTATCGGAGGATATGGCACAGATACGCAGTATTTT.

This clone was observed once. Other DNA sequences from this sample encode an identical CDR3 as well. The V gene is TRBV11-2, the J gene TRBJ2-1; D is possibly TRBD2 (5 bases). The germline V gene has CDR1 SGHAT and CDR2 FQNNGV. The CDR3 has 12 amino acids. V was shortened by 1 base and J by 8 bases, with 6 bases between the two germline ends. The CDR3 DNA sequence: TGTGCCAGCAGCTTAGTGAGGGATGAGCAGTTCTTC. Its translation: CASSLVRDEQFF.

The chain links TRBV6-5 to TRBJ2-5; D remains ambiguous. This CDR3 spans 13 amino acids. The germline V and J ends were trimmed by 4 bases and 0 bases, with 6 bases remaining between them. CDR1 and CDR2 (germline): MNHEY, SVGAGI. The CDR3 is CASSFGYQETQYF. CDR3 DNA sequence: TGTGCCAGCAGTTTCGGGTACCAAGAGACCCAGTACTTC.

CDR3 protein: CSVDAGSTEAFF. The DNA of the CDR3 is TGCAGCGTTGACGCAGGGAGTACTGAAGCTTTCTTT. This rearrangement joins TRBV29-1 to TRBJ1-1; TRBD1 is a possible D gene (5 bases). The CDR3 extends over 12 amino acids. CDR1 and CDR2 (germline): SQVTM, ANQGSEA. V was pared by 3 bases and J by 5 bases, with 10 bases between.